This is a list of T cell receptor beta chains from one sample in a study of T cell responses to AZD1222 COVID-19 vaccine. Clones were read by immunoSEQ multiplex PCR, and TCRdb kept only the in-frame ones, dropping some. The sample consists of under 200,000 clones, around 89% of them appearing once. The starting material was peripheral blood, obtained 28 days after the second AZD1222 dose. Source of these receptors: an adult who received the AZD1222 COVID-19 vaccine. Both conserved end residues are part of each CDR3. Each record gives: D gene, V gene, J gene, clone size, CDR3 DNA, CDR3 protein. A D gene is named only where the DNA matches it firmly. Clone size is given for some rows only: seen once, a few or many times, or a class if the clone is expanded.

d_gene: NA
v_gene: TRBV28
j_gene: TRBJ1-1
abundance: NA
CDR3nt: TGTGCCAGCAGCTACGCTAGGGTAGTTGAAGCTTTCTTT
CDR3aa: CASSYARVVEAFF

d_gene: NA
v_gene: TRBV5-1
j_gene: TRBJ2-2
abundance: NA
CDR3nt: TGCGCCAGCAGCATGGACTCCGCGAACACCGGGGAGCTGTTTTTT
CDR3aa: CASSMDSANTGELFF

d_gene: TRBD1
v_gene: TRBV7-3
j_gene: TRBJ2-7
abundance: NA
CDR3nt: TGTGCCAGCAGCACTAACCCCGGGACAGGGGTCGAGCAGTACTTC
CDR3aa: CASSTNPGTGVEQYF

d_gene: NA
v_gene: TRBV6-4
j_gene: TRBJ2-2
abundance: NA
CDR3nt: TGTGCCAGCAGTGAGCCCATCTCCGGGGCAGCCAACACCGGGGAGCTGTTTTTT
CDR3aa: CASSEPISGAANTGELFF

d_gene: NA
v_gene: TRBV5-1
j_gene: TRBJ2-1
abundance: NA
CDR3nt: TGCGCCAGCGGAAACGAGGGACGCCAGCAGTTCTTC
CDR3aa: CASGNEGRQQFF

d_gene: TRBD1
v_gene: TRBV28
j_gene: TRBJ1-2
abundance: NA
CDR3nt: TGTGCCAGCAGACCCCCCGGACAGGCCTCCATTTATACCTTC
CDR3aa: CASRPPGQASIYTF

d_gene: TRBD2
v_gene: TRBV5-4
j_gene: TRBJ2-1
abundance: NA
CDR3nt: TGTGCCAGCAGCTTGGCCGGGACTAGCGGGAGAAATGAGCAGTTCTTC
CDR3aa: CASSLAGTSGRNEQFF

d_gene: NA
v_gene: TRBV2
j_gene: TRBJ2-1
abundance: NA
CDR3nt: TGTGCCAGCAGTGAGGCAGGGGCATTCTACAATGAGCAGTTCTTC
CDR3aa: CASSEAGAFYNEQFF

d_gene: NA
v_gene: TRBV5-6
j_gene: TRBJ1-4
abundance: NA
CDR3nt: TGTGCCAGCAGCTTGGCGCAGTTCGGAACTAATGAAAAACTGTTTTTT
CDR3aa: CASSLAQFGTNEKLFF

d_gene: NA
v_gene: TRBV28
j_gene: TRBJ2-7
abundance: NA
CDR3nt: TGTGCCAGCACCCCCGGGGGCAGGGGGGTCAACGAGCAGTACTTC
CDR3aa: CASTPGGRGVNEQYF

d_gene: NA
v_gene: TRBV7-9
j_gene: TRBJ2-7
abundance: NA
CDR3nt: TGTGCCAGCAGCTTAGTAGGGGATAGTCGGCAGTACTTC
CDR3aa: CASSLVGDSRQYF

d_gene: TRBD2
v_gene: TRBV6-5
j_gene: TRBJ2-3
abundance: NA
CDR3nt: TGTGCCAGCAGTCACGTGGCGGGAGGGACAGATACGCAGTATTTT
CDR3aa: CASSHVAGGTDTQYF

d_gene: TRBD1
v_gene: TRBV3-1/TRBV3-2
j_gene: TRBJ1-2
abundance: NA
CDR3nt: TGTGCCAGCAGCCAACTCCAGGGGGACTATGGCTACACCTTC
CDR3aa: CASSQLQGDYGYTF

d_gene: NA
v_gene: TRBV28
j_gene: TRBJ1-1
abundance: NA
CDR3nt: TGTGCCAGCAGTTTAGGGCAGGGGGAAGCTTTCTTT
CDR3aa: CASSLGQGEAFF

d_gene: TRBD2
v_gene: TRBV7-2
j_gene: TRBJ2-7
abundance: NA
CDR3nt: TGTGCCAGCAGCCAAGGACTAGCAATGAACTACGAGCAGTACTTC
CDR3aa: CASSQGLAMNYEQYF

d_gene: NA
v_gene: TRBV7-9
j_gene: TRBJ2-7
abundance: NA
CDR3nt: TGTGCCAGCAGCGGACCTGGGCAGAGCTCCTACGAGCAGTACTTC
CDR3aa: CASSGPGQSSYEQYF

d_gene: NA
v_gene: TRBV30
j_gene: TRBJ2-1
abundance: NA
CDR3nt: TGTGCCTGGAGTGTATTTGGCAATGAGCAGTTCTTC
CDR3aa: CAWSVFGNEQFF

d_gene: NA
v_gene: TRBV12-3/TRBV12-4
j_gene: TRBJ2-1
abundance: NA
CDR3nt: TGTGCCAGCATCGACCAGGGGCAGGGTGAGCAGTTCTTC
CDR3aa: CASIDQGQGEQFF

d_gene: NA
v_gene: TRBV6-1
j_gene: TRBJ1-4
abundance: NA
CDR3nt: TGTGCCAGCAGTGAAGTGATGGGCGCAACTAATGAAAAACTGTTTTTT
CDR3aa: CASSEVMGATNEKLFF

d_gene: TRBD2
v_gene: TRBV5-4
j_gene: TRBJ2-1
abundance: NA
CDR3nt: TGTGCCAGCAGCTTGGGTCCTAGCGGGAGTTACAATGAGCAGTTCTTC
CDR3aa: CASSLGPSGSYNEQFF

d_gene: NA
v_gene: TRBV7-2
j_gene: TRBJ1-1
abundance: once
CDR3nt: TGTGCCAGCAGCCCCCCCGGGCTACTGAACACTGAAGCTTTCTTT
CDR3aa: CASSPPGLLNTEAFF

d_gene: NA
v_gene: TRBV2
j_gene: TRBJ2-2
abundance: NA
CDR3nt: TGTGCCAGCAGTGTAGACACCGGGGAGCTGTTTTTT
CDR3aa: CASSVDTGELFF

d_gene: NA
v_gene: TRBV18
j_gene: TRBJ1-5
abundance: NA
CDR3nt: TGTGCCAGCTCACCACAGGGAGGCAATCAGCCCCAGCATTTT
CDR3aa: CASSPQGGNQPQHF

d_gene: NA
v_gene: TRBV2
j_gene: TRBJ2-2
abundance: NA
CDR3nt: TGTGCCAGCAGCGCCTCGGGGTCGGATACCGGGGAGCTGTTTTTT
CDR3aa: CASSASGSDTGELFF

d_gene: NA
v_gene: TRBV4-2
j_gene: TRBJ2-7
abundance: NA
CDR3nt: TGTGCCAGCAGCCAGACGGACTCCTACGAGCAGTACTTC
CDR3aa: CASSQTDSYEQYF

d_gene: NA
v_gene: TRBV6-5
j_gene: TRBJ1-1
abundance: few
CDR3nt: TGTGCCAGCAGGTACAGAGGGGCCACTGAAGCTTTCTTT
CDR3aa: CASRYRGATEAFF

d_gene: TRBD2
v_gene: TRBV5-1
j_gene: TRBJ2-7
abundance: few
CDR3nt: TGCGCCAGCAGCCCCCTAGCGGGCCCCAGCTCCTACGAGCAGTACTTC
CDR3aa: CASSPLAGPSSYEQYF

d_gene: NA
v_gene: TRBV2
j_gene: TRBJ2-7
abundance: NA
CDR3nt: TGTGCCAGCAGTGTCAGTAGGGGCCACGAGCAGTACTTC
CDR3aa: CASSVSRGHEQYF

d_gene: TRBD2
v_gene: TRBV6-2/TRBV6-3
j_gene: TRBJ2-1
abundance: NA
CDR3nt: TGTGCCAGCAGCTTAGCGGGTTCCTCCTACAATGAGCAGTTCTTC
CDR3aa: CASSLAGSSYNEQFF

d_gene: TRBD2
v_gene: TRBV27
j_gene: TRBJ2-3
abundance: NA
CDR3nt: TGTGCCAGCACCTTAGGGGTGGGGCTAGCGGGAGCCACCGGTACGCAGTATTTT
CDR3aa: CASTLGVGLAGATGTQYF

d_gene: TRBD2
v_gene: TRBV4-3
j_gene: TRBJ2-2
abundance: many
CDR3nt: TGCGCCAGCAGCCAAGCCCCCGGACTAGCGGGCACCGGGGAGCTGTTTTTT
CDR3aa: CASSQAPGLAGTGELFF

d_gene: NA
v_gene: TRBV3-1/TRBV3-2
j_gene: TRBJ2-2
abundance: NA
CDR3nt: TGTGCCAGCAGCCACCACAGGGATAACGGGGAGCTGTTTTTT
CDR3aa: CASSHHRDNGELFF

d_gene: TRBD1
v_gene: TRBV13
j_gene: TRBJ2-2
abundance: NA
CDR3nt: TGTGCCAGCAGCCAAGCGACAGGGGGCGTGGGTACCGGGGAGCTGTTTTTT
CDR3aa: CASSQATGGVGTGELFF

d_gene: TRBD1
v_gene: TRBV5-1
j_gene: TRBJ2-2
abundance: NA
CDR3nt: TGCGCCAGCACATGGGACAGGGGGACCGGGGAGCTGTTTTTT
CDR3aa: CASTWDRGTGELFF

d_gene: TRBD1
v_gene: TRBV6-5
j_gene: TRBJ2-7
abundance: NA
CDR3nt: TGTGCCAGCAGTTCAACCGGGACAGGAGAGTACTTC
CDR3aa: CASSSTGTGEYF

d_gene: NA
v_gene: TRBV6-5
j_gene: TRBJ1-4
abundance: NA
CDR3nt: TGTGCCAGCAGTTACTCGCCAGGGAATGAAAAACTGTTTTTT
CDR3aa: CASSYSPGNEKLFF

d_gene: NA
v_gene: TRBV19
j_gene: TRBJ2-7
abundance: once
CDR3nt: TGTGCCAGTAGTATGGGCTACGAGCAGTACTTC
CDR3aa: CASSMGYEQYF

d_gene: TRBD1
v_gene: TRBV3-1/TRBV3-2
j_gene: TRBJ2-7
abundance: NA
CDR3nt: TGTGCCAGCAGCCAAGACAGGACAGCAGGGGGTGACGAGCAGTACTTC
CDR3aa: CASSQDRTAGGDEQYF

d_gene: TRBD1
v_gene: TRBV7-2
j_gene: TRBJ1-1
abundance: NA
CDR3nt: TGTGCCAGCAGCTTTCAGCTGGACAGGCAAGCTTTCTTT
CDR3aa: CASSFQLDRQAFF

d_gene: TRBD2
v_gene: TRBV19
j_gene: TRBJ2-3
abundance: NA
CDR3nt: TGTGCCAGTAGTACTTGGCGGGAGGGGGGAGATACGCAGTATTTT
CDR3aa: CASSTWREGGDTQYF

d_gene: NA
v_gene: TRBV6-5
j_gene: TRBJ2-4
abundance: NA
CDR3nt: TGTGCCAGCAGTCAGGACGGGAAAAACATTCAGTACTTC
CDR3aa: CASSQDGKNIQYF

d_gene: NA
v_gene: TRBV2
j_gene: TRBJ2-3
abundance: NA
CDR3nt: TGTGCCAGCAGTGAAGTGGGGGGGCGTGATACGCAGTATTTT
CDR3aa: CASSEVGGRDTQYF

d_gene: NA
v_gene: TRBV7-9
j_gene: TRBJ2-3
abundance: NA
CDR3nt: TGTGCCAGCAGCTCATCAGGGCTCAGCACAGATACGCAGTATTTT
CDR3aa: CASSSSGLSTDTQYF

d_gene: NA
v_gene: TRBV30
j_gene: TRBJ1-3
abundance: once
CDR3nt: TGTGCCTGGAACAGCATTTCTGGAAACACCATATATTTT
CDR3aa: CAWNSISGNTIYF

d_gene: TRBD1
v_gene: TRBV6-2/TRBV6-3
j_gene: TRBJ2-7
abundance: once
CDR3nt: TGTGCCAGCAGTGCCGGGACAGGAGCTATCTACGAGCAGTACTTC
CDR3aa: CASSAGTGAIYEQYF

d_gene: NA
v_gene: TRBV6-5
j_gene: TRBJ2-7
abundance: NA
CDR3nt: TGTGCCAGCAGCTCAAACTACGAGCAGTACTTC
CDR3aa: CASSSNYEQYF

d_gene: NA
v_gene: TRBV9
j_gene: TRBJ2-7
abundance: NA
CDR3nt: TGTGCCAGCAGCGTAGCGGCAGGGAACTCCTACGAGCAGTACTTC
CDR3aa: CASSVAAGNSYEQYF

d_gene: TRBD1
v_gene: TRBV7-8
j_gene: TRBJ2-2
abundance: once
CDR3nt: TGTGCATTCGGACGGCAGGGGGCCACCGGGGAGCTGTTTTTT
CDR3aa: CAFGRQGATGELFF

d_gene: NA
v_gene: TRBV7-7
j_gene: TRBJ2-2
abundance: NA
CDR3nt: TGTGCTAGCAGCCCCGGGACTCCTACGTTGGGCGGGGAGCTGTTTTTT
CDR3aa: CASSPGTPTLGGELFF

d_gene: TRBD2
v_gene: TRBV6-5
j_gene: TRBJ2-7
abundance: NA
CDR3nt: TGTGCCAGCAGCCGGCTAGCGGGAGACTACGAGCAGTACTTC
CDR3aa: CASSRLAGDYEQYF

d_gene: TRBD1
v_gene: TRBV7-2
j_gene: TRBJ2-7
abundance: NA
CDR3nt: TGTGCCAGCAGCTTAGGAGACAGGGGCTCCTACGAGCAGTACTTC
CDR3aa: CASSLGDRGSYEQYF

d_gene: TRBD2
v_gene: TRBV7-2
j_gene: TRBJ2-1
abundance: NA
CDR3nt: TGTGCCAGCAGCCCAGCGGGAGTCGGAATCTACAATGAGCAGTTCTTC
CDR3aa: CASSPAGVGIYNEQFF

d_gene: NA
v_gene: TRBV6-1
j_gene: TRBJ1-1
abundance: NA
CDR3nt: TGTGCCAGCAGTGAACCTTGGACAGACCCCTGGTCTGAAGCTTTCTTT
CDR3aa: CASSEPWTDPWSEAFF

d_gene: NA
v_gene: TRBV5-4
j_gene: TRBJ1-1
abundance: NA
CDR3nt: TGTGCCAGCAGCAAAGGCTGGAGCCCTGAAGCTTTCTTT
CDR3aa: CASSKGWSPEAFF

d_gene: TRBD2
v_gene: TRBV5-1
j_gene: TRBJ2-2
abundance: NA
CDR3nt: TGCGCCAGCAGCTACGGGACTAGCGGGAGCGCGAACACCGGGGAGCTGTTTTTT
CDR3aa: CASSYGTSGSANTGELFF

d_gene: NA
v_gene: TRBV28
j_gene: TRBJ2-3
abundance: NA
CDR3nt: TGTGCCAGCAGTTCCCCGGCAGATACGCAGTATTTT
CDR3aa: CASSSPADTQYF